Following are 5 T cell receptor beta chains from one sample sequenced in a study of blood T cell repertoires in COVID-19 (dated by TCRdb to 2018 to 2021). Library construction relied on the immunoSEQ multiplex PCR assay. As stored in TCRdb, this immuneACCESS dataset retains in-frame rearrangements with V and J assigned. A fraction of the clones does not appear; measured against another copy, unresolved V genes explain less than half of the discrepancy, and the remainder lacks a known reason. A total of approximately 300,000 clones appear in this sample, around 90% of them only once. The top ten clones comprise 6.5% to 8% of the sample. The specimen was peripheral blood. The receptor set was obtained from a woman aged 25 to 39 with COVID-19, enrolled during active disease.

This chain uses TRBV10-3 with TRBJ2-7, with TRBD2 matching 11 bases. Looked up from germline, CDR1 is ENHRY and CDR2 is SYGVKD. This CDR3 is 15 amino acids long. J was trimmed by 7 bases and V by 7 bases; bases with no gene match: 12. The DNA of the CDR3 is TGTGCCATCACCGGGTTAGCGGGAGGGGCGGGGGAGCAGTACTTC. It is translated as CAITGLAGGAGEQYF.

The CDR3 reads CASSPTVRVEQYF. CDR3 in DNA: TGTGCCAGCAGCCCAACCGTACGGGTCGAGCAGTACTTC. V and J are TRBV28 and TRBJ2-7, with no clear D. CDR3 size: 13 residues. Germline V gene sequence: CDR1 MDHEN, CDR2 SYDVKM. The V end lost 6 bases, the J end lost 6 bases, and 15 bases lay between the germline ends.

V usage is TRBV7-6 and J usage is TRBJ2-5; 9 bases fit TRBD1. CDR1 SGHVS and CDR2 FNYEAQ come from the germline V gene. The CDR3 sequence is 16 residues long. Trimming at V came to 2 bases and at J to 5 bases, leaving 9 bases not matched to a gene. The CDR3 region is CASSLRGQGIVETQYF. The CDR3 DNA reads as TGTGCCAGCAGCTTACGGGGACAGGGAATTGTGGAGACCCAGTACTTC.

V is TRBV29-1 and J is TRBJ1-4; possible D gene TRBD1, 6 bases. Germline V gene sequence: CDR1 SQVTM, CDR2 ANQGSEA. The CDR3 runs to 12 residues. Trimming took 7 bases from V and 5 from J, leaving 11 bases between them. CDR3 bases: TGCAGCGGACGGACAGAGAATGAAAAACTGTTTTTT. It specifies CSGRTENEKLFF.

This chain uses TRBV7-8 with TRBJ1-1, with D unclear. V was cut by 2 bases and J by 6 bases, with 13 bases left in between. Per the germline V gene, CDR1 is SGHVS and CDR2 is FQNEAQ. The CDR3 extends over 14 amino acids. The CDR3 DNA is TGTGCCAGCAGCTTAATTGACGGCCGGGCTGAAGCTTTCTTT. This encodes CASSLIDGRAEAFF.